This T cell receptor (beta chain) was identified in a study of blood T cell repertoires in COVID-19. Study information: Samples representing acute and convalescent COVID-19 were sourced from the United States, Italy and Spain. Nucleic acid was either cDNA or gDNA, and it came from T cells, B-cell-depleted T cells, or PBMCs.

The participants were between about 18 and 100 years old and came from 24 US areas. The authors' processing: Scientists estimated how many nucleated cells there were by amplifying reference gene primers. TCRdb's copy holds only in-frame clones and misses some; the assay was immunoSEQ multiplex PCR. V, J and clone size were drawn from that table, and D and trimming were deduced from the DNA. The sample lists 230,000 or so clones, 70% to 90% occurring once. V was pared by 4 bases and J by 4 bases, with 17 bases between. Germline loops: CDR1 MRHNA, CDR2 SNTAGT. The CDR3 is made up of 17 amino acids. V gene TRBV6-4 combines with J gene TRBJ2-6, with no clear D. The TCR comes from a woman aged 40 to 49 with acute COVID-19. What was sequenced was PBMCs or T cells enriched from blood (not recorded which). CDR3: CASSGSTTGGGANVLTF. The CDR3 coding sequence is TGTGCCAGCAGTGGCTCGACGACGGGTGGCGGGGCCAACGTCCTGACTTTC.